The clone carrying this T cell receptor (beta chain) was seen once. What it binds is unknown. The sample is drawn from a study of PD-L1 blockade in urothelial cancer. Study as a whole: It was at 3 weeks (second dose) and 6 weeks after treatment start that blood was analyzed.

This CDR3 comprises 16 residues. Germline CDR1 MNHNY, CDR2 SVGAGI (reference sequence). The V and J ends lost 6 bases and 8 bases respectively, with 23 bases between them. Overall study results and limits: Durable-benefit cases showed more tumor-associated blood clone expansion at 3 weeks.

Generated by immunoSEQ multiplex PCR, the TCRdb table keeps only in-frame clones and is missing some. Among tens of thousands of clones listed, about 90% were seen once. V usage is TRBV6-6 and J usage is TRBJ2-1; possible D gene TRBD2, 8 bases. This TCR was recovered from a woman aged 70-85 years with urothelial cancer. The sequencing used PBMCs, collected around atezolizumab (anti-PD-L1) treatment. Written as DNA, the CDR3 is TGTGCCAGCAGCCGAGAGCCGGGACTAGGGGGCGATGAGCAGTTCTTC. This gives the protein CASSREPGLGGDEQFF.